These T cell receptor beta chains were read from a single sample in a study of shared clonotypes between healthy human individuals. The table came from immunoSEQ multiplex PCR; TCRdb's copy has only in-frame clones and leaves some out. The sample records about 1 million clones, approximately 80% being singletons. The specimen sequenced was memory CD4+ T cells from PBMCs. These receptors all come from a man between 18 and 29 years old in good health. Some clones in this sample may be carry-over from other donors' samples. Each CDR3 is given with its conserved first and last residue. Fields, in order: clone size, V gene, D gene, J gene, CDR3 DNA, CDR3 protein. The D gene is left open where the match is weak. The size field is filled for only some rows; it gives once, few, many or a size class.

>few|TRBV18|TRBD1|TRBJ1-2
TGTGCCAGCTCACCAGGGGACAGGGCCGTATATGGCTACACCTTC
CASSPGDRAVYGYTF
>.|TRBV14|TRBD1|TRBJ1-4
TGTGCCAGCAGCCGCAAACAGGGGGCGGGTGAAAAACTGTTTTTT
CASSRKQGAGEKLFF
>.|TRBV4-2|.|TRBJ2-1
TGTGCCAGCACCCGGGGGCTAGCGGAGATAGAATACAATGAGCAGTTCTTC
CASTRGLAEIEYNEQFF
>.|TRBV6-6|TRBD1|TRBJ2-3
TGTGCCAGCAGTTCCGGACAGGGTATAACAGATACGCAGTATTTT
CASSSGQGITDTQYF
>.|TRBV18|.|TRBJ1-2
TGTGCCAGCTCACCACGACTGGACGGCTATGGCTACACCTTC
CASSPRLDGYGYTF
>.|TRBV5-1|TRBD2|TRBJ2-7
TGCGCCAGCAGCTTGGGGACTAGCGGGGGGTACGAGCAGTACTTC
CASSLGTSGGYEQYF
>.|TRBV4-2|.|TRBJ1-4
TGTGCCAGCAGCCAAGGGGGAAATGAAAAACTGTTTTTT
CASSQGGNEKLFF
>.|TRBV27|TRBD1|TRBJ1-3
TGTGCCAGCGCCGACAGGGTAGGAAACACCATATATTTT
CASADRVGNTIYF
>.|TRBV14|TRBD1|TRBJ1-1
TGTGCCAGCAGCCGACAGGGGTTTGCGGGAACTGAAGCTTTCTTT
CASSRQGFAGTEAFF
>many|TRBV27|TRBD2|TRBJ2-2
TGTGCCAGCAGATCCGGGACTAGGCTGGCCGGGGAGCTGTTTTTT
CASRSGTRLAGELFF
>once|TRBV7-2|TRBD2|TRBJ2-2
TGTGCCAGCAGCTCTTCTGCTAGCGGGGGGAACACCGGGGAGCTGTTTTTT
CASSSSASGGNTGELFF
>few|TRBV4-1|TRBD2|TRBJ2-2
TGCGCCAGCAGCCAGGGACTAGCGGTGACGAACACCGGGGAGCTGTTTTTT
CASSQGLAVTNTGELFF
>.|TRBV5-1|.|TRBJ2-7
TGCGCCAGCAGCTTCCGGGAGCTGAGAGAGCAGTACTTC
CASSFRELREQYF
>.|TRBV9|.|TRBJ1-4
TGTGCCAGCAGCTCCAGTGGGCAGCTTGAAAAACTGTTTTTT
CASSSSGQLEKLFF
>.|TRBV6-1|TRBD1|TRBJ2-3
TGTGCCAGCAGTGGGACAGGGTCCATTAGCACAGATACGCAGTATTTT
CASSGTGSISTDTQYF
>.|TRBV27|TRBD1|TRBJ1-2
TGTGCCAGCAGTTTCTGGGACAGCGATGGCTACACCTTC
CASSFWDSDGYTF
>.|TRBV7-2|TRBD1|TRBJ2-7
TGTGCCAGCAGCTTATATGTTTCCAGGGGGTTTAGCTACGAGCAGTACTTC
CASSLYVSRGFSYEQYF
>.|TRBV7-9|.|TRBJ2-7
TGTGCCAGCAGCCCTAGTGGAGGGGAGCAGTACTTC
CASSPSGGEQYF
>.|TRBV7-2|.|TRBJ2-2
TGTGCCAGCAGCTTTTACACCGGGGAGCTGTTTTTT
CASSFYTGELFF
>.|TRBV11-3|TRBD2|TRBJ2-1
TGTGCCAGCAGCCCACAAATTGCGGGGGAACACAATGAGCAGTTCTTC
CASSPQIAGEHNEQFF
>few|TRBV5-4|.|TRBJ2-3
TGTGCCAGCATGGACTGGAGCACAGATACGCAGTATTTT
CASMDWSTDTQYF
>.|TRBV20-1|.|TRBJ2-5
TGCAGTGCCAGAAGAGAGTCCCAGTACTTC
CSARRESQYF
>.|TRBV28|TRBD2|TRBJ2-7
TGTGCCAGCAGTTTCGGCGGGAGTTCCTACGAGCAGTACTTC
CASSFGGSSYEQYF
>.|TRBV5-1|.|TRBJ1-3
TGCGCCAGCAGCTTGTCTGGGGAATACTCTGGAAACACCATATATTTT
CASSLSGEYSGNTIYF
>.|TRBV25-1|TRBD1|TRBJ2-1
TGTGCCAGCAGTGGGCTCGGACAGGACTACAATGAGCAGTTCTTC
CASSGLGQDYNEQFF
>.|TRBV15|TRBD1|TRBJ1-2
TGTGCCACCAGCAGAACTTACCGGACAGGGGTTGGCTACACCTTC
CATSRTYRTGVGYTF
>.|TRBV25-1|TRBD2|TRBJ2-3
TGTGCCAGCAGTGAATTTGTGGGAGGGGCAGATACGCAGTATTTT
CASSEFVGGADTQYF
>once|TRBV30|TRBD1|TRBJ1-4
TGTGCCTGGAAGCGCCGACAGGGAGAGGGTGAAAAACTGTTTTTT
CAWKRRQGEGEKLFF